This T cell receptor (beta chain) was identified in a study of CD8+ T cells in alopecia areata. Trimming took 5 bases from V and 0 from J, leaving 6 bases between them. The CDR3 contains 13 residues. CDR1 is LNHNV, CDR2 YYDKDF, per germline (reference sequence). As to treatment: oral pan-JAK inhibitor, 5-10 mg twice daily. RNA extraction was followed by reverse transcription into cDNA, which acted as the sequencing template. TCRdb keeps only in-frame clones here, not all; method: immunoSEQ multiplex PCR. The table has about 250,000 clones, about 62% seen once; the top ten hold roughly 0.88%. The clonotype was recovered from a human donor with alopecia areata. The material was CD4+ T cells sorted from blood, obtained around week 53, from a patient treated with tofacitinib. The chain uses TRBV15 and TRBJ2-3, with D hard to call. CDR3 amino acids: CATSGPSTDTQYF. The CDR3 DNA reads as TGTGCCACCAGCGGGCCGAGCACAGATACGCAGTATTTT.